Following are 30 T cell receptor beta chains from one sample sequenced in a study of cytomegalovirus exposure and HLA in healthy donors. The PCR contained 60 Vbeta and 13 Jbeta primers. Only in-frame clones appear in the TCRdb table, and some are missing; sequencing was by immunoSEQ multiplex PCR. The sample has 30,000 to 45,000 clones, roughly 88% seen once. The source material was PBMCs. The receptors here all came from a woman under 30 in good health and CMV-seronegative.

The V and J genes are TRBV9 and TRBJ1-4, with a possible D match to TRBD1 (5 bases). Trimming took 0 bases from V and 6 from J, leaving 12 bases between them. Germline lookup yields CDR1 SGDLS and CDR2 YYNGEE. The CDR3 spans 15 residues. CDR3 region: CASSVGDRGDEKLFF. The CDR3 nucleotides read TGTGCCAGCAGCGTAGGAGATCGGGGGGATGAAAAACTGTTTTTT.

The genes are TRBV7-2 and TRBJ2-5, with 9 bases matching TRBD2. CDR1 and CDR2 (germline): SGHTA, FQGNSA. Trimming removed 4 bases from V and 1 base from J; junction bases left unmatched: 13. This CDR3 has 18 amino acids. The CDR3 here is CASSWALSAGGPQETQYF. CDR3 sequence (DNA): TGTGCCAGCAGCTGGGCCCTCTCAGCGGGAGGACCCCAAGAGACCCAGTACTTC.

The rearrangement uses TRBV6-4 and TRBJ2-6, with 8 bases matching TRBD1. Trimming took 3 bases from V and 0 from J; bases not matched to a gene: 4. CDR1 and CDR2 (germline): MRHNA, SNTAGT. The CDR3 extends over 17 amino acids. The CDR3 DNA reads TGTGCCAGCAGTGAGCAGGGGGCGATCTCTGGGGCCAACGTCCTGACTTTC. It encodes CASSEQGAISGANVLTF.

The V and J genes are TRBV7-9 and TRBJ2-5; 11 positions match TRBD2. The assigned J gene may be wrong: the sequence end matches TRBJ2-7 better. CDR3 size: 15 residues. Germline V lookup: CDR1 SEHNR, CDR2 FQNEAQ (reference sequence). Written as DNA, the CDR3 is TGTGCCAGCAGCTCCGGGACTAGCGGATTCTACGAGCAGTACTTC. It specifies CASSSGTSGFYEQYF.

The V gene is TRBV6-6, the J gene TRBJ1-3, with D perhaps matching TRBD1 (6 bases). Germline CDR1 and CDR2: MNHNY and SVGAGI (reference sequence). Trimming cost V 7 bases and J 0 bases, with 13 bases left between them. CDR3 length: 15 residues. For the CDR3, the DNA is TGTGCCAGCACGGAACAGGGCTTCTCTGGAAACACCATATATTTT. Protein: CASTEQGFSGNTIYF.

V usage is TRBV29-1 and J usage is TRBJ2-5, with D possibly being TRBD2 (6 bases). CDR1 is SQVTM, CDR2 ANQGSEA, per germline. V was trimmed by 5 bases and J by 3 bases, leaving 10 bases between them. This CDR3 spans 12 amino acids. CDR3 residues: CSVLSGEETQYF. CDR3 sequence (DNA): TGCAGCGTTCTTAGCGGAGAAGAGACCCAGTACTTC.

V and J are TRBV7-3 and TRBJ2-2, with 7 bases fitting TRBD2. The CDR3 is 16 amino acids. V was pared by 4 bases and J by 4 bases, with 9 bases of the junction left unmatched. The germline V gene has CDR1 SGHTA and CDR2 FQGTGA. The CDR3 region is CASSSRAGWGTGELFF. The CDR3 DNA is TGTGCCAGCAGCTCGCGAGCGGGATGGGGCACCGGGGAGCTGTTTTTT.

The chain recombines TRBV5-1 with TRBJ2-1; TRBD2 aligns across 8 bases. J was trimmed by 8 bases and V by 4 bases; bases with no gene match: 8. The length of the CDR3 is 14 residues. Germline V CDR1 and CDR2: SGHRS, YFSETQ. The CDR3, as DNA: TGCGCCAGCAGCCTGGAGGGACTAGACTATGAGCAGTTCTTC. It specifies CASSLEGLDYEQFF.

The J gene is TRBJ2-5, the V gene TRBV18; 10 bases are a match to TRBD2. Germline CDR1 is KGHSH and CDR2 is LQKENI. The junction had 13 bases not matched to a gene; V was cut back by 5 bases and J by 7 bases. CDR3 length: 16 amino acids. The CDR3 coding sequence is TGTGCCAGCTCAGCCCCTAGCGGGGGCCGGAGGGGGACCCAGTACTTC. Amino acids: CASSAPSGGRRGTQYF.

Concerning this clone: Compared with germline, one end of the junction differs, possibly owing to a read error. The rearrangement links TRBV7-9 to TRBJ2-7; 8 bases match TRBD1. The CDR3 has 15 residues. Per germline, CDR1 SEHNR and CDR2 FQNEAQ (reference sequence). The CDR3 loop is CSSSLAGQGPHEQYF. The CDR3 DNA is TGTTCCAGCAGCTTAGCAGGACAGGGACCCCACGAGCAGTACTTC.

The V gene is TRBV29-1, the J gene TRBJ2-1; TRBD2 matches 9 bases. The CDR3 loop spans 15 amino acids. The J segment lost 8 bases and the V segment lost 4 bases, leaving 12 bases of the junction unmatched. The germline CDR1 and CDR2 sequences are SQVTM and ANQGSEA. This CDR3 reads CSVGGEAGGGDEQFF. CDR3 coding DNA: TGCAGCGTTGGTGGGGAAGCGGGAGGTGGCGATGAGCAGTTCTTC.

The rearrangement uses TRBV11-3 and TRBJ2-5, with 14 bases aligning to TRBD2. The J call may be wrong; the DNA end is better matched by TRBJ2-7. The germline V gene has CDR1 SGHNT and CDR2 YENEEA. This CDR3 has 16 amino acids. The chain's CDR3 is CASSSGLAGVADEQYF. In DNA, the CDR3 is TGTGCCAGCAGCTCGGGACTAGCGGGGGTCGCGGACGAGCAGTACTTC.

The V and J genes are TRBV15 and TRBJ2-7; possibly TRBD2 for D (7 bases). This CDR3 is 17 amino acids long. V shed 1 base and J shed 2 bases, with 18 bases lying between them. The germline CDR1 and CDR2 sequences are LNHNV and YYDKDF (reference sequence). The CDR3 DNA reads as TGTGCCACCAGCAGAGCCCCTCGGCGGGGGCTTCCCTACGAGCAGTACTTC. Residues: CATSRAPRRGLPYEQYF.

There are a few counts of this clone. The chain couples TRBV14 to TRBJ2-1, with 10 bases fitting TRBD2. Trimming cost V 8 bases and J 9 bases; bases outside gene matches: 10. Germline values: CDR1 SGHDN, CDR2 FVKESK. The CDR3 runs to 14 residues. The CDR3 here is CASLLSGRDGEQFF. As DNA, the CDR3 is TGTGCCAGCCTTCTCAGCGGGAGGGACGGTGAGCAGTTCTTC. The full variable domain, its missing parts supplied by reference TRBV14 and TRBJ2-1, is EAGVTQFPSHSVIEKGQTVTLRCDPISGHDNLYWYRRVMGKEIKFLLHFVKESKQDESGMPNNRFLAERTGGTYSTLKVQPAELEDSGVYFCASLLSGRDGEQFFGPGTRLTVL.

The CDR3 DNA reads as TGTGCCAGTAGTATACAGGGGGCTGGAAACACCATATATTTT. Amino acid sequence: CASSIQGAGNTIYF. V is TRBV19 and J is TRBJ1-3; TRBD1 aligns across 7 bases. Germline CDR1 LNHDA, CDR2 SQIVND (reference sequence). Trimming cost V 2 bases and J 2 bases; bases outside gene matches: 0. CDR3 length equals 14 residues.

This clone has a handful of counts. This chain joins TRBV15 and TRBJ2-7, with a possible D match to TRBD1 (5 bases). CDR3 length: 16 residues. CDR1 LNHNV and CDR2 YYDKDF come from the germline V gene (reference sequence). V was trimmed by 2 bases and J by 3 bases, leaving 17 bases between them. The CDR3 DNA reads TGTGCCACCAGCAGATCACGTCAGGGCCAAATCTACGAGCAGTACTTC. This translates into CATSRSRQGQIYEQYF.

Concerning this clone itself: Germline is not matched at one junction end, which may reflect a read error. This sample includes further DNA sequences coding for the same CDR3. The chain is built from TRBV7-9 and TRBJ1-1; the D gene is possibly TRBD1 (5 bases). Germline values: CDR1 SEHNR, CDR2 FQNEAQ (reference sequence). This CDR3 spans 12 amino acids. CDR3 nucleotide sequence: TGTTCCAGCAGCTTCGGGGGGACGGAAGCTTTCTTT. Encoded protein: CSSSFGGTEAFF. Full variable domain (remainder filled in from reference TRBV7-9 and TRBJ1-1): DTGVSQNPRHKITKRGQNVTFRCDPISEHNRLYWYRQTLGQGPEFLTYFQNEAQLEKSRLLSDRFSAERPKGSFSTLEIQRTEQGDSAMYLCSSSFGGTEAFFGQGTRLTVV.

The rearrangement links TRBV25-1 to TRBJ1-3; D ambiguous. This CDR3 has 13 amino acids. Trimming removed 4 bases from V and 4 bases from J, with 8 bases in between. The germline V gene encodes CDR1 MGHDK and CDR2 SYGVNS. As DNA, the CDR3 is TGTGCCAGCAGTGGGCCGGGAGGAAACACCATATATTTT. Translating it yields CASSGPGGNTIYF.

This clone has more than one count but fewer than ten. The chain couples TRBV27 to TRBJ1-6; D gene uncertain. This CDR3 is 14 amino acids long. Germline loops: CDR1 MNHEY, CDR2 SMNVEV (reference sequence). V gave up 5 bases and J gave up 0 bases, with 5 bases separating them. CDR3 region: CASSPSSYNSPLHF. In DNA, the CDR3 is TGTGCCAGCAGTCCGAGCTCCTATAATTCACCCCTCCACTTT.

The CDR3 DNA follows: TGTGCCAGCAGTCGCGACCAGGGGTTGGCTACGCAGTATTTT. It encodes CASSRDQGLATQYF. The chain couples TRBV13 to TRBJ2-3; a weak D match, TRBD1 (6 bases). Germline lookup yields CDR1 PRHDT and CDR2 FYEKMQ (reference sequence). CDR3 size: 14 residues. The V gene lost 6 bases and the J gene lost 8 bases, with 18 bases spanning the gap.

The V gene is TRBV6-5, the J gene TRBJ2-7; D is perhaps TRBD2 (6 bases). The germline CDR1 and CDR2 sequences are MNHEY and SVGAGI. The length of the CDR3 is 15 residues. V gave up 7 bases and J gave up 3 bases, with 19 bases separating them. CDR3 amino acids: CASTSTAGSLYEQYF. In DNA form, the CDR3 reads TGTGCCAGCACCAGTACGGCGGGGAGTCTCTACGAGCAGTACTTC.

The chain joins TRBV11-3 to TRBJ2-3; TRBD1 aligns across 9 bases. V shed 5 bases, J shed 6 bases, and the junction held 9 bases outside the gene matches. Per germline, CDR1 SGHNT and CDR2 YENEEA. The CDR3 consists of 15 residues. Here the CDR3 DNA reads TGTGCCAGCAGCCCACAGGGGGCGCCAGGGGATACGCAGTATTTT. It translates to CASSPQGAPGDTQYF.

V is TRBV6-4 and J is TRBJ2-1, with 10 bases aligning to TRBD2. J gave up 7 bases and V 0 bases, and 3 bases lay outside the gene matches. The CDR3 runs to 15 residues. The germline CDR1 and CDR2 sequences are MRHNA and SNTAGT. The CDR3: CASSDSAGGRNEQFF. CDR3 DNA sequence: TGTGCCAGCAGTGACTCAGCGGGGGGGCGGAATGAGCAGTTCTTC.

The chain combines TRBV5-1 with TRBJ1-3, with TRBD1 matching 7 bases. After removal of 4 bases from V and 2 bases from J, the junction contained 9 bases not matched to a gene. Germline V gene sequence: CDR1 SGHRS, CDR2 YFSETQ. The CDR3 extends over 16 amino acids. The CDR3 sequence is CASSPVGRGTGNTIYF. The DNA for the CDR3 is TGCGCCAGCAGCCCGGTCGGCAGGGGGACTGGAAACACCATATATTTT.

In this sample, this clone turned up a few times. The chain has TRBV6-1 and TRBJ1-5; weak D call: TRBD1 (6 bases). The CDR3 sequence is 14 residues long. Germline V gives CDR1 MNHNS, CDR2 SASEGT. V lost 2 bases to trimming and J lost 5 bases, with 10 bases between them. The CDR3 DNA reads TGTGCCAGCAGTGAACAGGGGAGCCATCAGCCCCAGCATTTT. Protein product: CASSEQGSHQPQHF.

This clone was observed a few times. In DNA form, the CDR3 reads TGCGCCAGCAGCCACGGACAGGGAGGAGCCGAGCAGTACTTC. Residues: CASSHGQGGAEQYF. The genes are TRBV5-1 and TRBJ2-7; 8 bases map to TRBD1. CDR1 is SGHRS and CDR2 is YFSETQ in the germline V gene. The CDR3 loop spans 14 amino acids. Trimming removed 4 bases from V and 6 bases from J; junction bases left unmatched: 9.

The rearrangement links TRBV29-1 to TRBJ2-7; a weak D match, TRBD2 (6 bases). The germline V gene has CDR1 SQVTM and CDR2 ANQGSEA. This CDR3 spans 13 amino acids. The germline V and J ends were trimmed by 5 bases and 6 bases, with 17 bases remaining between them. Here the CDR3 DNA reads TGCAGCGTTCGACTGGGGACTTTCGCCGAGCAGTACTTC. Amino acid sequence: CSVRLGTFAEQYF.

The chain carries TRBV6-6 and TRBJ2-5; the match to TRBD1 covers 7 bases. The ends lost 4 bases at V and 5 bases at J; junction bases unmatched: 10. The CDR3 length is 15 residues. The germline V gene encodes CDR1 MNHNY and CDR2 SVGAGI (reference sequence). The CDR3 nucleotides are TGTGCCAGCAGTTCACAGGGGCCATTTGTTGAGACCCAGTACTTC. Translation: CASSSQGPFVETQYF.

The J gene is TRBJ2-7, the V gene TRBV19, with 14 bases identical to TRBD2. The CDR3 runs 15 residues. The V and J ends lost 4 bases and 2 bases, in that order; junction bases with no gene match: 1. CDR1 and CDR2 (germline): LNHDA, SQIVND (reference sequence). The CDR3 sequence is CASSRTSGRTYEQYF. DNA for the CDR3: TGTGCCAGTAGTAGGACTAGCGGGAGGACCTACGAGCAGTACTTC.

This rearrangement joins TRBV9 to TRBJ1-4, with D hard to call. From germline, CDR1 is SGDLS and CDR2 YYNGEE. The CDR3 loop spans 16 amino acids. Trimming cost V 0 bases and J 0 bases, with 9 bases left between them. CDR3 region: CASSVGMSATNEKLFF. As DNA, the CDR3 is TGTGCCAGCAGCGTAGGTATGAGTGCAACTAATGAAAAACTGTTTTTT.